This T cell receptor beta chain comes out of a study of early T cells in non-severe SARS-CoV-2 infection. Study-wide background: The study sequenced bulk RNA from unsorted whole blood, with chains unpaired. Study-wide results and caveats: Using VDJdb, the matching emphasized anti-spike CD8 responses while missing private and CD4 specificities.

This clonotype has just a few counts. As yet, its antigen is unknown. Researchers attached unique molecular identifiers to individual cDNA molecules. TCRdb passed the 5' RACE reads through MiXCR, listing each CDR3 protein once. In the table there are tens of thousands of distinct CDR3 sequences, about 10% of which are singletons. V shed 2 bases, J shed 4 bases, and the junction held 6 bases outside the gene matches. The germline V gene encodes CDR1 WSHSY and CDR2 SAAADI. This CDR3 spans 16 amino acids. Material: whole blood, obtained at baseline. This clonotype originated in an adult who was a healthcare worker with PCR-confirmed SARS-CoV-2 infection or an uninfected control (not recorded which). This chain connects TRBV10-2 to TRBJ1-5; 9 bases agree with TRBD1. This chain's CDR3 is CASSEMSGQGNQPQHF. CDR3 in DNA: TGCGCCAGCAGTGAGATGTCAGGACAGGGGAATCAGCCCCAGCATTTT.